This T cell receptor beta chain was identified during a study of identical twins. A single record per CDR3 protein comes from TCRdb applying MiXCR to the 5' RACE reads. The data contain about 280,000 distinct CDR3 sequences, about 8.1% of them singletons. This CDR3 is 14 amino acids long. From germline, CDR1 is MNHEY and CDR2 SVGAGI. V lost 3 bases and J lost 1, with 4 bases in between. In this sample, this clonotype turned up many times. The same data also contributed to another study, on yellow fever vaccine responses in identical twins.

The chain has TRBV6-5 and TRBJ2-6; the D is unclear. The sequence was collected from a woman aged 18-29 years in good health. Specimen: memory (CD45RO+) T cells sorted from blood. The CDR3 spells CASSYGSGANVLTF. The CDR3 DNA follows: TGTGCCAGCAGTTATGGTTCTGGGGCCAACGTCCTGACTTTC.